The clone carrying this T cell receptor (beta chain) has just a few counts. Its antigen is as yet unknown. This record belongs to a study of beta chain features in type 1 diabetes. Across the whole study: Sorted cells from all samples, numbering 107,917,701, were examined.

The authors reverse transcribed all of the isolated RNA, so sequencing captured expressed TCRB transcripts. Generated by immunoSEQ multiplex PCR, the TCRdb table keeps only in-frame clones and is missing some. Of hundreds of thousands of clones listed, over 12% were seen once; the top ten hold 0.03% to 0.04%. Trimming took 10 bases from V and 1 from J, leaving 11 bases between them. This CDR3 is 12 amino acids long. From germline, CDR1 is SGHNT and CDR2 YYREEE (reference sequence). Study-wide results and caveats: For Type 1 diabetes patients, all four CD4+ subsets carried TCRB CDR3s that were moderately but significantly shorter.

Sorting of CD4+ naive, central memory, regulatory and stem cell-like memory cells was performed via CD45RO/CCR7/CD25/CD127/CD95/CD27. The sequencing input was naive CD4+ T cells from blood. This chain joins TRBV5-4 and TRBJ1-1; D is uncertain. This sequence was found in a man aged 18 to 35 with type 1 diabetes. CDR3 protein: CASRTGNTEAFF. DNA of the CDR3: TGTGCCTCTCGGACGGGGAACACTGAAGCTTTCTTT.